Listed here are 6 T cell receptor beta chains from one sample, sequenced in a study of blood T cell repertoires in COVID-19 (dated by TCRdb to about 2020). Receptor libraries were prepared by the immunoSEQ multiplex PCR assay. The table was pulled from immuneACCESS by TCRdb, which kept in-frame rearrangements only. Such tables lose some clones; where checked, under half of the loss comes from unresolved V genes, and the rest has no known cause. The sample includes under 450,000 clones, with about 90% observed a single time. The ten biggest clones cover almost 3% of the sample. The sequenced sample was PBMCs or T cells enriched from blood (not recorded which). The receptors here all came from a woman younger than 45 who had recovered from COVID-19.

This rearrangement joins TRBV23-1 to TRBJ1-1; a possible D gene is TRBD1 (5 bases). TRBV23-1 is labeled an ORF, and its function is uncertain. CDR3 length equals 11 residues. With 11 bases removed from V and 6 bases from J, the gap between germline ends came to 13 bases. CDR3 region: CACRQLAEAFF. CDR3 coding DNA: TGCGCCTGTCGACAGCTCGCTGAAGCTTTCTTT.

The rearrangement links TRBV28 to TRBJ1-4; 7 bases are a match to TRBD1. The CDR3 extends over 12 amino acids. CDR1 is MDHEN, CDR2 SYDVKM, per germline. Losses at the gene ends were 9 bases for V and 8 bases for J; bases not matched to a gene: 6. CDR3 loop: CASRQGREKLFF. CDR3 in DNA: TGTGCCAGTAGACAGGGCCGGGAAAAACTGTTTTTT.

The chain recombines TRBV6-1 with TRBJ2-7; 8 bases are a match to TRBD1. The V gene end was trimmed by 3 bases and the J gene end by 0 bases; junction bases not matched to a gene: 16. This CDR3 contains 19 residues. Germline-derived CDR1 and CDR2 are MNHNS and SASEGT. CDR3 protein: CASSDPISGGQASSYEQYF. The CDR3 coding sequence is TGTGCCAGCAGTGACCCCATCTCAGGGGGACAGGCAAGCTCCTACGAGCAGTACTTC.

The chain has TRBV5-1 and TRBJ1-2; D remains ambiguous. The CDR3 is 12 residues long. Per germline, CDR1 SGHRS and CDR2 YFSETQ. V was shortened by 1 base and J by 6 bases, with 7 bases between the two germline ends. The CDR3 bases are TGCGCCAGCAGCTTGTCGTCGGATGGCTACACCTTC. It is translated as CASSLSSDGYTF.

This clone was recorded only once. The chain carries TRBV5-1 and TRBJ2-2; D is possibly TRBD1 (7 bases). V was clipped by 5 bases and J by 5 bases, with 13 bases between them. The CDR3 sequence is 14 residues long. Germline V gives CDR1 SGHRS, CDR2 YFSETQ. CDR3 in DNA: TGCGCCAGCAGGTTGCAGGGGGGAACCGGGGAGCTGTTTTTT. It specifies CASRLQGGTGELFF.

This chain connects TRBV18 to TRBJ2-7, with D tentatively TRBD1 (6 bases). This CDR3 has 14 residues. The germline V gene encodes CDR1 KGHSH and CDR2 LQKENI. V gave up 0 bases and J gave up 5 bases, with 11 bases separating them. CDR3 sequence: CASSPPARGDEQYF. CDR3 nucleotide sequence: TGTGCCAGCTCACCACCGGCCAGGGGTGACGAGCAGTACTTC.